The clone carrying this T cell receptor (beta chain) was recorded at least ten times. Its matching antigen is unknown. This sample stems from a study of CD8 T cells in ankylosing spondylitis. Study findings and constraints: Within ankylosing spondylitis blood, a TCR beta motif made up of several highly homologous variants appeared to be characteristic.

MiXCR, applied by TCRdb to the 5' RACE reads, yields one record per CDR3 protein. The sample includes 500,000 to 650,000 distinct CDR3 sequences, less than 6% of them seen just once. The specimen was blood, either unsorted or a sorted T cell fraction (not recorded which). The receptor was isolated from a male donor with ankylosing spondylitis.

DNA of the CDR3: TGCGCCAGCAGCTTGGCCGACTTACAACATGAAGCTTTCTTT. Amino acids: CASSLADLQHEAFF. This chain joins TRBV5-1 and TRBJ1-1; no clear D. Looked up from germline, CDR1 is SGHRS and CDR2 is YFSETQ. The CDR3 runs to 14 residues. With 0 bases removed from V and 7 bases from J, the gap between germline ends came to 13 bases.